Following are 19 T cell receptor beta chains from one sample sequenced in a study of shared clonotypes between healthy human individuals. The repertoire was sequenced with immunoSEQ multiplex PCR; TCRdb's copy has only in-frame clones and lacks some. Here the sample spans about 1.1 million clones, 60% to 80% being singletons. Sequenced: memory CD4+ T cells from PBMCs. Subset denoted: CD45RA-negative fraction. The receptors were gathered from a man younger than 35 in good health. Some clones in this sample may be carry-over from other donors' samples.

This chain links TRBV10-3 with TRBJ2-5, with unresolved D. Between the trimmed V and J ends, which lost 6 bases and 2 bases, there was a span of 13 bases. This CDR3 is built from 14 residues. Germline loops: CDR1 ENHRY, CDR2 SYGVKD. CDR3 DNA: TGTGCCATCAGCCGACTCCGGAATCAAGAGACCCAGTACTTC. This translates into CAISRLRNQETQYF.

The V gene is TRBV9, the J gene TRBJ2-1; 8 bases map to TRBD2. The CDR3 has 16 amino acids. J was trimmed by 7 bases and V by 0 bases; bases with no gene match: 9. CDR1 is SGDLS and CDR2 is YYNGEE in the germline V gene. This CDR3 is CASSVAGGGDLNEQFF. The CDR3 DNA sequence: TGTGCCAGCAGCGTAGCGGGAGGGGGAGATCTTAATGAGCAGTTCTTC.

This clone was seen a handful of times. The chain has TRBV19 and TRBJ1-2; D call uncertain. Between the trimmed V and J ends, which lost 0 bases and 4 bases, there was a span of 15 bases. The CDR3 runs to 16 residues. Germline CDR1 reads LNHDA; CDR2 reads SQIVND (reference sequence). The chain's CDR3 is CASSIDTTRRRYGYTF. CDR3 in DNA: TGTGCCAGTAGTATAGACACGACAAGGAGGCGCTATGGCTACACCTTC.

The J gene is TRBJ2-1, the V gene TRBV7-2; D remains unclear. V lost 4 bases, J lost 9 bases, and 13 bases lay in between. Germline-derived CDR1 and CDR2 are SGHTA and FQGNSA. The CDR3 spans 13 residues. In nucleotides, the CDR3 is TGTGCCAGCAGCTCCCGCGTACGGGTTGAGCAGTTCTTC. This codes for CASSSRVRVEQFF.

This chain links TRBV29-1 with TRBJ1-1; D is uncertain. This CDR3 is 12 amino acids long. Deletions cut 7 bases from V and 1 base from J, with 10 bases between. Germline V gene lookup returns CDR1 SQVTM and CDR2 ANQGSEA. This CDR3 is CSAPRGNTEAFF. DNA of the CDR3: TGCAGCGCCCCCCGGGGGAACACTGAAGCTTTCTTT.

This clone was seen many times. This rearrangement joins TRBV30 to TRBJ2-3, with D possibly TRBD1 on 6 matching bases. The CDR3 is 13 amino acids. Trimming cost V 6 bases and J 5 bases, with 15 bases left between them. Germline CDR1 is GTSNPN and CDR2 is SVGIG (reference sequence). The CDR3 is CACSLRGRDTQYF. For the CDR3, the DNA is TGTGCCTGTTCCCTCAGGGGCAGAGATACGCAGTATTTT.

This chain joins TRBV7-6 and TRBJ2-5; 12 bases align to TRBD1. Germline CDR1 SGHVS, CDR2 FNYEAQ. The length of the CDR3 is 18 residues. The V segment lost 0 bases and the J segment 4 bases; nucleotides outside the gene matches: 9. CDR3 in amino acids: CASSLAGGQGATGETQYF. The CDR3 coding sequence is TGTGCCAGCAGCTTAGCTGGGGGACAGGGGGCCACGGGAGAGACCCAGTACTTC.

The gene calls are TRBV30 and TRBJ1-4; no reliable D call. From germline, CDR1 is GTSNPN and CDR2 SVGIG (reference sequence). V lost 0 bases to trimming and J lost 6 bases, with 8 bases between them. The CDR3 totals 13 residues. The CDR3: CAWSVHPDEKLFF. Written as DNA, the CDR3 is TGTGCCTGGAGTGTACATCCAGATGAAAAACTGTTTTTT.

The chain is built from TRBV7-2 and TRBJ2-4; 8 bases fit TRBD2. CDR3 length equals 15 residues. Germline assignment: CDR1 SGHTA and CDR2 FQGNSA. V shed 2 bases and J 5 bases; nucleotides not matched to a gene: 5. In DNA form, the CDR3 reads TGTGCCAGCAGCTTACGAACGGGAGGGGAAAACATTCAGTACTTC. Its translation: CASSLRTGGENIQYF.

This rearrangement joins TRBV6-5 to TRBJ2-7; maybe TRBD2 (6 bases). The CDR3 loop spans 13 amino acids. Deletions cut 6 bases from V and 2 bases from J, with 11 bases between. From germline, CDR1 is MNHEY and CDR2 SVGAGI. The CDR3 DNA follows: TGTGCCAGCAGCCCGACTAGGGCCTACGAGCAGTACTTC. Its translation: CASSPTRAYEQYF.

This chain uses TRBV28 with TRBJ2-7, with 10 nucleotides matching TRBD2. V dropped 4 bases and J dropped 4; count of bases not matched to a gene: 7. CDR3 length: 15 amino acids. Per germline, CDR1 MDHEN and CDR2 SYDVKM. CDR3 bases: TGTGCCAGCAGTTCCCAGCGGGAGGGCCTATACGAGCAGTACTTC. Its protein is CASSSQREGLYEQYF.

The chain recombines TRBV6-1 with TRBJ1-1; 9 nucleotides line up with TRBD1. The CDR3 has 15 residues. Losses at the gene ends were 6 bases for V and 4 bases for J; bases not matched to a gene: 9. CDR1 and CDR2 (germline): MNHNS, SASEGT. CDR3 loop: CASRAGQGMTTEAFF. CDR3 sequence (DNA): TGTGCCAGCAGAGCCGGACAGGGGATGACCACTGAAGCTTTCTTT.

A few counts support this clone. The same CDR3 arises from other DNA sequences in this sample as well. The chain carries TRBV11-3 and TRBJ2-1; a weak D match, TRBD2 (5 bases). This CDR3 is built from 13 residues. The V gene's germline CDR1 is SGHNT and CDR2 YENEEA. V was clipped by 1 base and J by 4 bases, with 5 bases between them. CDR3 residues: CASSLAGYNEQFF. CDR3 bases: TGTGCCAGCAGCTTAGCGGGATACAATGAGCAGTTCTTC.

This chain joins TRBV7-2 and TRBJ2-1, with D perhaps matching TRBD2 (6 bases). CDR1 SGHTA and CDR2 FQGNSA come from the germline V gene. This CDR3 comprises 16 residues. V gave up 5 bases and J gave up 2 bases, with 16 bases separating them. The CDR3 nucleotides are TGTGCCAGCAGCCTATCCGGCGGACTAACCTACAATGAGCAGTTCTTC. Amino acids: CASSLSGGLTYNEQFF.

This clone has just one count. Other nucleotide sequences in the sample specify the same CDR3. The DNA for the CDR3 is TGTGCCAGCAGCTTAGGCGGCACAGATACGCAGTATTTT. Translated, it gives CASSLGGTDTQYF. This chain connects TRBV11-3 to TRBJ2-3, with no clear D. This CDR3 is 13 amino acids long. In germline, CDR1 is SGHNT, CDR2 YENEEA. The V gene lost 1 base and the J gene lost 1 base, with 3 bases spanning the gap.

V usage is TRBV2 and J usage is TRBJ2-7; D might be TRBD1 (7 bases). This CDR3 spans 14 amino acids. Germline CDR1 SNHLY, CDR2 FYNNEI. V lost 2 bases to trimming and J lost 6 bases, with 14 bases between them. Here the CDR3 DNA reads TGTGCCAGCAGTGAACTGCGGGACAGCAGCGAGCAGTACTTC. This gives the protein CASSELRDSSEQYF.

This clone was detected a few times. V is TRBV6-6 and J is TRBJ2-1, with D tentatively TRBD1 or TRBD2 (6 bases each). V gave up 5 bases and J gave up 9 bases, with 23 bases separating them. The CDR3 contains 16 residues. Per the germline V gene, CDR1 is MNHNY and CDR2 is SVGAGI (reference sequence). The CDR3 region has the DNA TGTGCCAGCAGTCCACCGGGGCCCTCTGAGGGGGGTGAGCAGTTCTTC. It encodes CASSPPGPSEGGEQFF.

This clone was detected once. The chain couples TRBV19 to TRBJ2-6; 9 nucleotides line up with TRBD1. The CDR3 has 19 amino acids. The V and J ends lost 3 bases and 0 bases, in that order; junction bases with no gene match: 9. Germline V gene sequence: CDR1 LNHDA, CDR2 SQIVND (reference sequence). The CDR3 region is CASSIGPQGAGSGANVLTF. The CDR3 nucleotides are TGTGCCAGTAGTATTGGACCACAGGGGGCTGGCTCTGGGGCCAACGTCCTGACTTTC.

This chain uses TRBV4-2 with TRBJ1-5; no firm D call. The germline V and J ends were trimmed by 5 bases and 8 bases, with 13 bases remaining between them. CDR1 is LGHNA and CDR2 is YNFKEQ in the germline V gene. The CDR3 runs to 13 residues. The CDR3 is CASSLETLEPQHF. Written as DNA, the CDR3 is TGTGCCAGCAGCTTAGAGACATTGGAGCCCCAGCATTTT.